Detailed here is one T cell receptor beta chain. This entry belongs to a study of blood T cell repertoires in COVID-19. For the study at large: Collection of acute and convalescent COVID-19 samples took place in the United States, Italy and Spain.

Source study methods: Amplification with reference gene primers provided the estimates of nucleated cell counts. Profiling relied on immunoSEQ multiplex PCR, and the TCRdb table lists in-frame clones only, not all of them. V and J calls and clone size are those listed in that table; D and trimming were worked out from the DNA. The data contain about 170,000 clones, 80% to 90% of them singletons. Participants were aged roughly 18 to 95 years, lived in over 20 US areas, and enrolled virtually. Germline V gene data show CDR1 as SGHDT and CDR2 as YYEEEE. V lost 1 base to trimming and J lost 3 bases; unmatched junction nucleotides: 1. This CDR3 is 14 amino acids long.

The material sequenced was PBMCs or T cells enriched from blood (not recorded which). This sequence joins TRBV5-6 and TRBJ2-1; 7 bases agree with TRBD1. The source is a woman between 50 and 59 years old in a cohort exposed to, infected with or recovered from COVID-19 (not recorded which). DNA of the CDR3: TGTGCCAGCAGCTTGAACAGGGGCTACAATGAGCAGTTCTTC. Its translation: CASSLNRGYNEQFF.